The rows below give T cell receptor beta chains drawn from one sample of a study of CD8 T cells in ankylosing spondylitis. MiXCR, run by TCRdb on the 5' RACE reads, gives a single entry per CDR3 protein. The table lists fewer than 500,000 distinct CDR3 sequences, 20% to 25% of them singletons, with about 17% in the top ten. The sample comprised blood, either unsorted or a sorted T cell fraction (not recorded which). The receptors derive from a male donor with ankylosing spondylitis. The CDR3 runs from the conserved cysteine through the conserved F or W. Some rows mark clone size as missing; the rest say once, few, many or name a class of expanded clone.

abundance | j_gene | v_gene | CDR3aa
. | TRBJ1-4 | TRBV5-1 | CASSLRREAATNEKLFF
. | TRBJ1-2 | TRBV6-1 | CASSKLQGSYGYTF
. | TRBJ1-1 | TRBV20-1 | CSARVVPGQVNTEAFF
many | TRBJ2-1 | TRBV12-3/TRBV12-4 | CASSSGTSARDEQFF
few | TRBJ2-5 | TRBV28 | CASSVMGQGAQQTQYF
few | TRBJ1-5 | TRBV20-1 | CSARQDSNQPQHF
few | TRBJ2-5 | TRBV5-1 | CASREGGQETQYF
. | TRBJ2-7 | TRBV15 | CATSRDRPYEQYF
few | TRBJ2-3 | TRBV25-1 | CASRPGTSGGDTQYF
. | TRBJ2-7 | TRBV4-2 | CASSLTGASYEQYF
once | TRBJ2-3 | TRBV3-1 | CASSQTRTDTQYF
. | TRBJ1-1 | TRBV2 | CASSARGPGGMNTEAFF
. | TRBJ2-2 | TRBV5-6 | CASNLGGANTGELFF
many | TRBJ2-7 | TRBV10-3 | CASSSGRSYEQYF
. | TRBJ1-5 | TRBV12-3/TRBV12-4 | CASSFGTGANQPQHF
few | TRBJ1-5 | TRBV2 | CASSDGQARQQPQHF
. | TRBJ1-1 | TRBV28 | CASRPPGGSNTEAFF
once | TRBJ1-1 | TRBV27 | CASSLQLPNTEAFF
. | TRBJ1-2 | TRBV10-3 | CAISERRANYGYTF
. | TRBJ1-4 | TRBV7-2 | CASSLDPGTGDEKLFF
few | TRBJ1-5 | TRBV6-2/TRBV6-3 | CASKKGQYNQPQHF
few | TRBJ1-4 | TRBV6-1 | CASSPLRQGGEKLFF
few | TRBJ2-1 | TRBV10-3 | CAIRSDGRGYEQFF
few | TRBJ2-2 | TRBV4-1 | CASSQDQGGVGELFF
few | TRBJ2-5 | TRBV25-1 | CASSFAGGHETQYF
. | TRBJ2-2 | TRBV9 | CASSKRDATNTGELFF
. | TRBJ2-7 | TRBV7-8 | CASSTRRGQGSYEQYF
many | TRBJ1-1 | TRBV12-3/TRBV12-4 | CASTRTRNTEAFF
. | TRBJ2-1 | TRBV7-6 | CASSLGASGTKYNEQFF
. | TRBJ2-1 | TRBV18 | CASSPVAPVGRSYNEQFF
. | TRBJ1-6 | TRBV7-2 | CASSLDTGQGNSPLHF
few | TRBJ2-5 | TRBV5-1 | CASSSLIAGDGETQYF
few | TRBJ2-1 | TRBV6-5 | CASSYSQANRAEQFF
. | TRBJ1-2 | TRBV30 | CAWSRDRAREHGYTF
. | TRBJ2-7 | TRBV6-2/TRBV6-3 | CASSYSGDSYEQYF
few | TRBJ2-1 | TRBV6-1 | CASRGGRDSEQFF
few | TRBJ1-1 | TRBV12-3/TRBV12-4 | CASRPGQGLTEAFF
few | TRBJ1-1 | TRBV5-1 | CASSPSGHTEAFF
many | TRBJ2-7 | TRBV6-2/TRBV6-3 | CASSSHLSSYEQYF
few | TRBJ2-1 | TRBV28 | CASSFAIQGDEQFF
. | TRBJ1-2 | TRBV2 | CASSEVGLGYGYTF
. | TRBJ1-1 | TRBV29-1 | CSLSLGNTEAFF
. | TRBJ2-7 | TRBV12-3/TRBV12-4 | CASSLENRVQYF
few | TRBJ2-3 | TRBV7-9 | CASSLREPPTDTQYF
. | TRBJ1-2 | TRBV7-6 | CASSLAKTGYGYTF
. | TRBJ1-2 | TRBV18 | CASSSGTANGYTF
. | TRBJ2-3 | TRBV5-1 | CASSLDGPGGPDTQYF
few | TRBJ1-2 | TRBV30 | CAWSAGVGGYTF
. | TRBJ2-1 | TRBV30 | CAWSVDTTNEQFF
few | TRBJ2-3 | TRBV20-1 | CSAVTSGPLDTQYF
. | TRBJ1-5 | TRBV20-1 | CSARGHGTGTVYQPQHF
. | TRBJ2-3 | TRBV29-1 | CSVEFSYTDTQYF
. | TRBJ2-3 | TRBV28 | CASIVQGHTDTQYF
many | TRBJ2-3 | TRBV11-2 | CASSFSGLGTDTQYF
. | TRBJ1-1 | TRBV9 | CASSAIFSSGGLAFF